This T cell receptor (beta chain) was captured in a study of cytomegalovirus exposure and HLA in healthy donors. The study ran its PCR with 60 Vbeta and 13 Jbeta primers. Method: immunoSEQ multiplex PCR; TCRdb's copy keeps in-frame clones and lacks some. Of fewer than 250,000 clones detected, about 85% appear once; the ten largest clones hold approximately 1.1%. In germline, CDR1 is SGHRS, CDR2 YFSETQ. The CDR3 covers 16 residues. Germline trimming cut 4 bases from V and 6 bases from J; bases unmatched to any gene: 9. This clone was observed a single time. Antigen: not known. The study, taken as a whole, reports: Earlier findings revealed that most TCR beta V segments proved productive either about 90% or about 30% of the time.

The genes are TRBV5-1 and TRBJ2-7; TRBD2 agrees at 14 bases. The sequence was obtained from a boy younger than 10 in good health and CMV-seronegative. The sample taken for sequencing was PBMCs. CDR3 in DNA: TGCGCCAGCAGCCCGAGGACTAGCGGGAGGTCGGTCGAGCAGTACTTC. Protein sequence: CASSPRTSGRSVEQYF.